This T cell receptor (beta chain) originates from a study of blood T cell repertoires in COVID-19. Study-level information: Some COVID-19 samples were acute and others convalescent; all came from the United States, Italy and Spain. In each case, the material was cDNA or gDNA derived from T cells, B-cell-depleted T cells, or PBMCs.

Trimming pared 5 bases from V and 1 base from J, leaving 14 bases between. This CDR3 comprises 15 residues. The germline V gene has CDR1 MNHEY and CDR2 SVGAGI. Per the original methods: For nucleated cells, counts were estimated from reference gene primer amplification. TCRdb keeps only in-frame clones here, not all; method: immunoSEQ multiplex PCR. V, J and clone size are those of that table, while D and trimming were read from the DNA. The sample lists fewer than 95,000 clones, around 89% occurring once. The sample consisted of peripheral blood. This chain uses TRBV6-5 with TRBJ1-1, with D maybe TRBD1 (6 bases). The TCR originated in a man between 60 and 75 years old with acute or convalescent COVID-19. The DNA for the CDR3 is TGTGCCAGCAGTCTTCGACAGGCAAGGAACACTGAAGCTTTCTTT. It codes for CASSLRQARNTEAFF.